The 21 T cell receptor beta chains below were found in one sample sequenced in a study of blood T cell repertoires in COVID-19. Using immunoSEQ multiplex PCR, the repertoire was profiled, and TCRdb retains in-frame clones only, with some absent. The profile shows more than 110,000 clones, around 88% of them singletons. Sequencing was carried out using peripheral blood. These receptors originate from a man between 60 and 70 years old with active or convalescent COVID-19.

J is TRBJ1-2 and V is TRBV28; no firm D call. V lost 3 bases to trimming and J lost 2 bases, with 4 bases between them. The germline CDR1 and CDR2 sequences are MDHEN and SYDVKM. The CDR3 runs 12 residues. CDR3 bases: TGTGCCAGCAGTTTCGGGAACTATGGCTACACCTTC. It is translated as CASSFGNYGYTF.

The chain links TRBV7-2 to TRBJ1-2; the match to TRBD1 covers 9 bases. Germline V gene data show CDR1 as SGHTA and CDR2 as FQGNSA. J was trimmed by 4 bases and V by 6 bases; bases with no gene match: 9. The CDR3 is made up of 15 amino acids. CDR3 in amino acids: CASRPQDRGSYGYTF. The DNA of the CDR3 is TGTGCCAGCAGGCCACAAGACAGGGGGAGCTATGGCTACACCTTC.

V usage is TRBV5-1 and J usage is TRBJ1-5, with unresolved D. Trimming removed 3 bases from V and 6 bases from J, with 13 bases in between. The CDR3 is 14 residues long. In germline, CDR1 is SGHRS, CDR2 YFSETQ. This CDR3 is CASSYETGGQPQHF. The CDR3 nucleotides read TGCGCCAGCAGCTACGAAACCGGAGGTCAGCCCCAGCATTTT.

The chain carries TRBV10-3 and TRBJ2-4, with D possibly matching TRBD1 (6 bases). Germline-derived CDR1 and CDR2 are ENHRY and SYGVKD. The CDR3 spans 16 residues. V was cut by 0 bases and J by 5 bases, with 14 bases left in between. This CDR3 reads CAISESVGAGENIQYF. The DNA of the CDR3 is TGTGCCATCAGTGAGTCTGTGGGGGCCGGGGAAAACATTCAGTACTTC.

The rearrangement uses TRBV4-2 and TRBJ2-2; D is uncertain. Trimming took off 5 bases at V and 4 bases at J, with 14 bases between the two ends. This CDR3 has 15 amino acids. Germline CDR1 and CDR2: LGHNA and YNFKEQ. The CDR3 nucleotides read TGTGCCAGCAGCACAATATCAGGTTCCACCGGGGAGCTGTTTTTT. It translates to CASSTISGSTGELFF.

This clone has only one observation. The rearrangement uses TRBV29-1 and TRBJ1-1, with a possible D match to TRBD1 (6 bases). The CDR3 contains 13 residues. V lost 4 bases and J lost 2, with 11 bases in between. Germline values: CDR1 SQVTM, CDR2 ANQGSEA. CDR3 DNA sequence: TGCAGCGTTGCGCGGGGGCAAAACACTGAAGCTTTCTTT. This codes for CSVARGQNTEAFF.

The J gene is TRBJ1-2, the V gene TRBV30; TRBD1 matches at 9 bases. The CDR3 length is 12 residues. Trimming removed 5 bases from V and 4 bases from J; junction bases left unmatched: 2. Germline values: CDR1 GTSNPN, CDR2 SVGIG (reference sequence). CDR3 sequence: CAWQGQGYGYTF. Written as DNA, the CDR3 is TGTGCCTGGCAGGGACAGGGCTATGGCTACACCTTC.

The V call is TRBV28, the J call TRBJ1-3; D call uncertain. The CDR3 totals 12 residues. Per germline, CDR1 MDHEN and CDR2 SYDVKM. V was cut by 3 bases and J by 12 bases, with 12 bases left in between. CDR3 DNA sequence: TGTGCCAGCAGTTTTAGCCCCCGGAACATATATTTT. Translating gives CASSFSPRNIYF.

The J gene is TRBJ1-3, the V gene TRBV6-5; D unresolved. The germline gives CDR1 MNHEY, CDR2 SVGAGI. The CDR3 runs to 14 residues. Deletions cut 5 bases from V and 3 bases from J, with 11 bases between. CDR3 DNA: TGTGCCAGCAGTATTAAACTTGGTGGAAACACCATATATTTT. Translating it yields CASSIKLGGNTIYF.

This clone showed up just a few times. The V and J genes are TRBV9 and TRBJ2-3; TRBD2 is a possible D gene (6 bases). This CDR3 spans 15 amino acids. CDR1 is SGDLS and CDR2 is YYNGEE in the germline V gene. V was clipped by 4 bases and J by 0 bases, with 12 bases between them. CDR3 in amino acids: CASSTGLTSTDTQYF. CDR3 DNA: TGTGCCAGCAGCACGGGACTCACTAGCACAGATACGCAGTATTTT.

This chain connects TRBV30 to TRBJ2-2, with a possible D match to TRBD2 (5 bases). Deletions cut 5 bases from V and 5 bases from J, with 6 bases between. The CDR3 has 11 amino acids. Germline V gene data show CDR1 as GTSNPN and CDR2 as SVGIG (reference sequence). CDR3 region: CAWRGTGELFF. The CDR3, as DNA: TGTGCCTGGCGGGGTACCGGGGAGCTGTTTTTT.

The gene calls are TRBV5-1 and TRBJ2-2, with D unresolved. Germline values: CDR1 SGHRS, CDR2 YFSETQ. This CDR3 spans 13 amino acids. Trimming stripped 6 bases from V and 6 bases from J, with 12 bases between. The CDR3 DNA reads TGCGCCAGCACCGAAAGTCTACCCGGGGAGCTGTTTTTT. Translated, it gives CASTESLPGELFF.

V and J are TRBV30 and TRBJ2-5; 8 nucleotides agree with TRBD2. The junction had 14 bases not matched to a gene; V was cut back by 6 bases and J by 5 bases. The CDR3 is 15 residues long. The germline V gene encodes CDR1 GTSNPN and CDR2 SVGIG (reference sequence). The CDR3 spells CACRRDSGVGETQYF. CDR3 nucleotide sequence: TGTGCCTGCAGGAGGGATAGCGGGGTTGGGGAGACCCAGTACTTC.

V usage is TRBV18 and J usage is TRBJ1-6; 9 bases are a match to TRBD1. V was pared by 3 bases and J by 7 bases, with 16 bases of the junction left unmatched. CDR3 length: 19 residues. From germline, CDR1 is KGHSH and CDR2 LQKENI. CDR3 protein: CASSPLNIGTGHENSPLHF. Written as DNA, the CDR3 is TGTGCCAGCTCACCTCTAAACATAGGGACAGGGCATGAAAATTCACCCCTCCACTTT.

The V and J genes are TRBV6-1 and TRBJ1-3; D possibly corresponds to TRBD1 (5 bases). Germline assignment: CDR1 MNHNS and CDR2 SASEGT. The CDR3 is 14 residues long. The ends were cut back, 2 bases at V and 2 bases at J, with 7 bases in the middle. The CDR3: CASSEIRAGNTIYF. The CDR3 DNA sequence: TGTGCCAGCAGTGAAATCAGGGCTGGAAACACCATATATTTT.

This chain joins TRBV7-2 and TRBJ1-1; D perhaps matches TRBD1 (6 bases). With 1 base removed from V and 4 bases from J, the gap between germline ends came to 13 bases. This CDR3 is built from 15 residues. Germline V gene lookup returns CDR1 SGHTA and CDR2 FQGNSA. The CDR3 here is CASSLGQGRGTEAFF. CDR3 DNA sequence: TGTGCCAGCAGCTTAGGCCAGGGGAGGGGCACTGAAGCTTTCTTT.

The CDR3 coding sequence is TGTGCCAGCATGGGTGCGGGGGGGCCCAATGAGCAGTTCTTC. Its translation is CASMGAGGPNEQFF. The rearrangement joins TRBV13 to TRBJ2-1, with 9 bases aligning to TRBD2. Looked up from germline, CDR1 is PRHDT and CDR2 is FYEKMQ (reference sequence). The junction had 7 bases not matched to a gene; V was cut back by 7 bases and J by 6 bases. The CDR3 length is 14 residues.

This chain links TRBV28 with TRBJ1-1; 9 bases fit TRBD1. CDR3 length: 14 residues. Unmatched junction bases numbered 5, after V lost 5 bases and J lost 4 bases. Germline CDR1 and CDR2: MDHEN and SYDVKM. This CDR3 reads CASSGGTGSTEAFF. The CDR3, as DNA: TGTGCCAGCAGTGGAGGGACAGGGTCCACTGAAGCTTTCTTT.

The CDR3 coding sequence is TGTGCTACAGGGACAGGGTCCTACGAGCAGTACTTC. Its protein product is CATGTGSYEQYF. The gene calls are TRBV5-8 and TRBJ2-7; 9 nucleotides match TRBD1. There are 12 residues in the CDR3. Germline CDR1 and CDR2: SGHTS and YDEGEE.

This clone was detected only a few times. This chain links TRBV4-2 with TRBJ2-7, with D hard to call. CDR3 length equals 13 residues. Per germline, CDR1 LGHNA and CDR2 YNFKEQ. The V end was cut by 0 bases, the J end by 2 bases, with 5 bases between. This CDR3 reads CASSQESAYEQYF. The CDR3 DNA sequence: TGTGCCAGCAGCCAAGAGTCCGCCTACGAGCAGTACTTC.

This chain connects TRBV29-1 to TRBJ2-1, with TRBD1 matching over 12 bases. J lost 7 bases, V lost 5 bases, and 12 bases had no gene match. Germline V gene lookup returns CDR1 SQVTM and CDR2 ANQGSEA. There are 16 residues in the CDR3. The CDR3 DNA reads TGCAGCGTTTTCACGGGACAGGGGGCAATGAAGAATGAGCAGTTCTTC. It codes for CSVFTGQGAMKNEQFF.